This is a list of T cell receptor beta chains from one sample in a study of blood T cells in healthy people across ages. Using its own MiXCR run on the 5' RACE reads, TCRdb lists one record per CDR3 protein. The sample holds approximately 580,000 distinct CDR3 sequences; less than 25% are singletons and the top ten take roughly 10%. These data were likewise used in another study, on T cells of mothers and their children.

The sequenced sample was blood. The receptors originated from a boy aged 5-17 years in good health. Both conserved end residues are part of each CDR3. Fields, in order: clone size, V gene, J gene, CDR3 protein. Clone size, where shown, is once, few, many, or a class for clones that have expanded.

abundance: few; v_gene: TRBV20-1; j_gene: TRBJ2-7; CDR3aa: CSASGQFQGYEQYF
abundance: few; v_gene: TRBV7-2; j_gene: TRBJ2-4; CDR3aa: CASSLAFNRAKNIQYF
abundance: few; v_gene: TRBV15; j_gene: TRBJ2-3; CDR3aa: CAASGGTHTDTQYF
abundance: few; v_gene: TRBV20-1; j_gene: TRBJ1-6; CDR3aa: CSARGWGTNPSSYNSPLHF
abundance: few; v_gene: TRBV27; j_gene: TRBJ2-6; CDR3aa: CASSAWGISGANVLTF
abundance: NA; v_gene: TRBV6-2/TRBV6-3; j_gene: TRBJ2-5; CDR3aa: CASSYCRTSGQETQYF
abundance: many; v_gene: TRBV20-1; j_gene: TRBJ2-7; CDR3aa: CSARDVRRDYEQYF
abundance: few; v_gene: TRBV14; j_gene: TRBJ1-3; CDR3aa: CASSQAGDTIYF
abundance: NA; v_gene: TRBV20-1; j_gene: TRBJ2-5; CDR3aa: CSAPSPREAETQYF
abundance: few; v_gene: TRBV2; j_gene: TRBJ1-1; CDR3aa: CASSDGTWNTEAFF
abundance: NA; v_gene: TRBV4-1; j_gene: TRBJ1-2; CDR3aa: CASSQDRLSGGYTF
abundance: NA; v_gene: TRBV6-5; j_gene: TRBJ2-7; CDR3aa: CASSYSGRGYEQYF
abundance: NA; v_gene: TRBV3-1; j_gene: TRBJ2-1; CDR3aa: CASSQGGRQFF
abundance: few; v_gene: TRBV3-1; j_gene: TRBJ2-3; CDR3aa: CASSQDDSFSTDTQYF
abundance: few; v_gene: TRBV4-3; j_gene: TRBJ2-7; CDR3aa: CASSQDWSGPNYEQYF
abundance: NA; v_gene: TRBV4-3; j_gene: TRBJ2-1; CDR3aa: CASSQESPGSYNEQFF
abundance: NA; v_gene: TRBV29-1; j_gene: TRBJ2-1; CDR3aa: CSVGDRVATYNEQFF
abundance: few; v_gene: TRBV28; j_gene: TRBJ2-7; CDR3aa: CASSPQESYEQCF
abundance: NA; v_gene: TRBV29-1; j_gene: TRBJ1-2; CDR3aa: CSVPGTAQGGGYTF
abundance: NA; v_gene: TRBV6-1; j_gene: TRBJ2-1; CDR3aa: CASSEAESGASYNEQFF
abundance: few; v_gene: TRBV14; j_gene: TRBJ2-3; CDR3aa: CASSQGRPDTQYF
abundance: few; v_gene: TRBV9; j_gene: TRBJ1-2; CDR3aa: CASSPRTGSNSNYGYTF
abundance: few; v_gene: TRBV27; j_gene: TRBJ2-5; CDR3aa: CASSLQGTSGRQETQYF
abundance: NA; v_gene: TRBV28; j_gene: NA; CDR3aa: CASSYYREQTQYF
abundance: NA; v_gene: TRBV2; j_gene: TRBJ2-7; CDR3aa: CASRAEGGTYEQYF
abundance: many; v_gene: TRBV27; j_gene: TRBJ1-4; CDR3aa: CASTSITGMSEKLFF
abundance: NA; v_gene: TRBV28; j_gene: TRBJ1-1; CDR3aa: CASTPVGPSEAFF
abundance: NA; v_gene: TRBV4-2; j_gene: TRBJ2-5; CDR3aa: CASSFQGTGKETQYF
abundance: few; v_gene: TRBV10-3; j_gene: TRBJ2-5; CDR3aa: CAIMPGLEAGETQYF
abundance: NA; v_gene: TRBV30; j_gene: TRBJ2-3; CDR3aa: CAWSSPDTQYF
abundance: NA; v_gene: TRBV20-1; j_gene: TRBJ2-1; CDR3aa: CSARAFPGTSVDGNNEQFF
abundance: NA; v_gene: TRBV18; j_gene: TRBJ1-5; CDR3aa: CASSPNRDQPQHF
abundance: NA; v_gene: TRBV7-9; j_gene: TRBJ1-4; CDR3aa: CASSLTGGVGEKLFF
abundance: few; v_gene: TRBV4-1; j_gene: TRBJ2-1; CDR3aa: CASSHQGLAVESSYNEQFF
abundance: NA; v_gene: TRBV24-1; j_gene: TRBJ1-5; CDR3aa: CATSDRTAHQPQHF
abundance: NA; v_gene: TRBV20-1; j_gene: TRBJ2-1; CDR3aa: CSASYFSSYNEQFF
abundance: few; v_gene: TRBV7-6; j_gene: TRBJ1-2; CDR3aa: CASSPGQIYGYTF